The clone carrying this TCR beta chain was observed at least ten times. Antigen unknown. Expressed TCRB transcripts were sequenced after all isolated RNA was converted to cDNA. For naive, central memory and regulatory T cell samples, reads averaged roughly 3.7 million. Repertoires were generated with immunoSEQ multiplex PCR, while TCRdb's copy carries only in-frame clones and drops some. This table has 140,000 to 150,000 clones, 10% to 15% appearing once. This CDR3 spans 14 amino acids. CDR1 and CDR2 (germline): LGHNT, FRNRAP. V was trimmed by 7 bases and J by 3 bases, leaving 12 bases between them. The data are from a study of beta chain features in type 1 diabetes. Study-level results: In every one of the four CD4+ subsets, TCRB CDR3s were moderately but significantly shorter in Type 1 diabetes patients. Possible PCR preference for shorter templates applied equally to patients and controls.

This sequence was found in a man aged 18 to 30 with type 1 diabetes. J is TRBJ2-2 and V is TRBV12-5, with a weak D call TRBD2 (5 bases). The specimen was central memory CD4+ T cells from blood. The CDR3 protein is CASVPGFYTGELFF. DNA of the CDR3: TGTGCTAGTGTCCCGGGGTTCTACACCGGGGAGCTGTTTTTT.